Below, 30 T cell receptor beta chains from the same sample are listed, as sequenced in a study of identical twins (dated by TCRdb to about 2016). Library creation used 5' RACE. Instrument on record: Illumina HiSeq 2000. In TCRdb, the public reads were trimmed at Q25 with fastp and aligned with MiXCR, with productive beta chains retained. A single entry per CDR3 protein holds the most common genes and DNA from its merged rows. The sample table records 450,000 to 650,000 distinct CDR3 sequences; around 9.6% of these occur just once. The biggest ten clones account for around 3.1% of the sample. These data were likewise used in another study, on yellow fever vaccine responses in identical twins.

The sequenced sample consisted of PBMCs. These receptors all come from a woman younger than 30 in good health.

There are many counts of this clonotype. The V and J genes are TRBV12-3 or TRBV12-4 and TRBJ1-5; D call uncertain. The ends were cut back, 5 bases at V and 9 bases at J, with 11 bases in the middle. The CDR3 consists of 12 residues. The CDR3 protein is CASSPPWGPQHF. The CDR3 DNA follows: TGTGCCAGCAGTCCCCCTTGGGGGCCCCAGCATTTT.

The table lists this clonotype with a few counts. The chain carries TRBV20-1 and TRBJ2-3, with TRBD1 matching over 8 bases. CDR3 length: 15 amino acids. Germline CDR1 reads DFQATT; CDR2 reads SNEGSKA (reference sequence). Unmatched junction bases numbered 6, after V lost 3 bases and J lost 1 base. The CDR3 region is CSARRYRGGTDTQYF. In DNA, the CDR3 is TGCAGTGCTAGGCGATACAGGGGGGGCACAGATACGCAGTATTTT.

This clonotype turned up a few times. The chain carries TRBV11-3 and TRBJ2-2, with D perhaps matching TRBD1 or TRBD2 (5 bases each). The germline V and J ends were trimmed by 5 bases and 4 bases, with 8 bases remaining between them. The CDR3 runs to 13 residues. Per germline, CDR1 SGHNT and CDR2 YENEEA. CDR3 residues: CASSEGTTGELFF. In DNA, the CDR3 is TGTGCCAGCAGCGAAGGGACCACCGGGGAGCTGTTTTTT.

This clonotype was counted between two and nine times. V usage is TRBV4-3 and J usage is TRBJ2-1, with TRBD2 identical over 9 bases. This CDR3 is built from 16 residues. CDR1 and CDR2 from the germline V gene are LGHNA and YSLEER. The V gene end was trimmed by 4 bases and the J gene end by 4 bases; junction bases not matched to a gene: 8. In DNA, the CDR3 is TGCGCCAGCAGCCCGTCAATGCTAGCGGGGTACAATGAGCAGTTCTTC. It yields the protein CASSPSMLAGYNEQFF.

This clonotype was seen many times. This chain joins TRBV5-1 and TRBJ2-2; tentatively, D is TRBD1 or TRBD2 (5 bases each). The CDR3 extends over 16 amino acids. V dropped 0 bases and J dropped 3 bases, with 12 bases sitting between them. The germline V gene has CDR1 SGHRS and CDR2 YFSETQ. CDR3 nucleotide sequence: TGCGCCAGCAGCTTGGTTCCCCAGGGAGACACCGGGGAGCTGTTTTTT. Its protein is CASSLVPQGDTGELFF.

The genes are TRBV29-1 and TRBJ2-3, with 10 bases identical to TRBD2. CDR3 length: 14 amino acids. J was trimmed by 4 bases and V by 3 bases; bases with no gene match: 4. Germline assignment: CDR1 SQVTM and CDR2 ANQGSEA. DNA of the CDR3: TGCAGCGTTGACCAGCGGGAGGGCCCAGATACGCAGTATTTT. It translates to CSVDQREGPDTQYF.

In this sample, this clonotype turned up a few times. The chain combines TRBV5-1 with TRBJ2-7, with 7 bases that match TRBD2. J gave up 1 base and V 1 base, and 11 bases lay outside the gene matches. Germline V gene lookup returns CDR1 SGHRS and CDR2 YFSETQ. CDR3 size: 17 residues. The CDR3 spells CASSLSIGGTGSYEQYF. The DNA of the CDR3 is TGCGCCAGCAGCTTGTCGATCGGGGGGACCGGATCCTACGAGCAGTACTTC.

This chain uses TRBV5-6 with TRBJ2-3; a weak D match, TRBD2 (6 bases). Between the trimmed V and J ends, which lost 4 bases and 2 bases, there was a span of 14 bases. Germline V gene sequence: CDR1 SGHDT, CDR2 YYEEEE. CDR3 length: 15 residues. CDR3 protein: CASSGRDQPTDTQYF. CDR3 nucleotide sequence: TGTGCCAGCAGCGGGCGGGATCAACCCACAGATACGCAGTATTTT.

This clonotype was recorded many times. The chain joins TRBV7-2 to TRBJ2-7, with a tentative D call TRBD1 (6 bases). The V end was cut by 1 base, the J end by 0 bases, with 13 bases between. Germline values: CDR1 SGHTA, CDR2 FQGNSA. This CDR3 has 16 residues. In nucleotides, the CDR3 is TGTGCCAGCAGCTTAGAGGTGGGACAAAGCTCCTACGAGCAGTACTTC. This encodes CASSLEVGQSSYEQYF.

The table lists this clonotype with a count of one. The chain uses TRBV7-3 and TRBJ2-5; 7 positions agree with TRBD2. This CDR3 has 13 residues. Germline V CDR1 and CDR2: SGHTA, FQGTGA. V lost 3 bases and J lost 6; bases outside the gene matches: 4. In DNA, the CDR3 is TGTGCCAGCAGCTTGGGTAGCGGGCAGACCCAGTACTTC. Translation gives CASSLGSGQTQYF.

This clonotype has a handful of counts. The CDR3 sequence: CASSRSGTGPFEQYF. In nucleotides, the CDR3 is TGTGCCAGCAGCCGTTCCGGGACAGGACCCTTCGAGCAGTACTTC. The chain has TRBV9 and TRBJ2-7; TRBD1 aligns across 8 bases. The CDR3 has 15 residues. V gave up 4 bases and J gave up 6 bases; unmatched junction bases: 12. Germline V gene lookup returns CDR1 SGDLS and CDR2 YYNGEE.

In its sample, this clonotype was seen many times. The chain combines TRBV28 with TRBJ2-4, with 15 bases matching TRBD2. Trimming removed 5 bases from V and 3 bases from J; junction bases left unmatched: 8. This CDR3 has 18 residues. Germline CDR1 MDHEN, CDR2 SYDVKM. This chain's CDR3 is CASSPGLAGGWDKNIQYF. The DNA of the CDR3 is TGTGCCAGCAGTCCGGGACTAGCGGGAGGTTGGGACAAAAACATTCAGTACTTC.

The CDR3 loop reads CASRDRTSGRGIDTQYF. CDR3 nucleotides: TGTGCCAGCAGAGACCGGACTAGCGGGAGGGGGATAGATACGCAGTATTTT. The chain has TRBV6-2 or TRBV6-3 and TRBJ2-3, with 15 bases aligning to TRBD2. Germline V CDR1 and CDR2: MNHEY, SVGEGT. After removal of 6 bases from V and 5 bases from J, the junction contained 9 bases not matched to a gene. This CDR3 has 17 amino acids.

This clonotype was recorded at least ten times. The chain uses TRBV6-1 and TRBJ2-4; D may be TRBD1 or TRBD2 (5 bases each). V was cut by 6 bases and J by 1 base, with 19 bases left in between. The CDR3 runs to 17 residues. Germline loops: CDR1 MNHNS, CDR2 SASEGT. The CDR3 DNA sequence: TGTGCCAGCAGCCCCGGGAAGGCAGGGATGGCCAAAAACATTCAGTACTTC. Protein product: CASSPGKAGMAKNIQYF.

V and J are TRBV20-1 and TRBJ2-7; D unresolved. The CDR3 consists of 12 residues. In germline, CDR1 is DFQATT, CDR2 SNEGSKA (reference sequence). V lost 4 bases and J lost 0, with 7 bases in between. The CDR3 DNA sequence: TGCAGTGCTACCTCTATCTCCTACGAGCAGTACTTC. Translation: CSATSISYEQYF.

Only a few counts were recorded for this clonotype. The chain employs TRBV7-2 and TRBJ2-7; D possibly matches TRBD1 or TRBD2 (6 bases each). The CDR3 runs 15 residues. Germline V gene sequence: CDR1 SGHTA, CDR2 FQGNSA. Trimming removed 0 bases from V and 3 bases from J, with 12 bases in between. The CDR3 here is CASSLAGGSYYEQYF. The CDR3 DNA follows: TGTGCCAGCAGCTTAGCGGGGGGCAGCTACTACGAGCAGTACTTC.

This clonotype came up many times. The chain uses TRBV7-9 and TRBJ2-7; TRBD2 matches 7 bases. The CDR3 runs to 13 residues. The junction had 4 bases not matched to a gene; V was cut back by 3 bases and J by 5 bases. Germline CDR1 is SEHNR and CDR2 is FQNEAQ (reference sequence). CDR3 residues: CASSFRLADEQYF. CDR3 DNA: TGTGCCAGCAGCTTTCGGCTAGCGGACGAGCAGTACTTC.

This clonotype has a count of ten or more. The chain recombines TRBV5-1 with TRBJ2-1; D is unclear. CDR1 and CDR2 (germline): SGHRS, YFSETQ. V was cut by 4 bases and J by 1 base, with 18 bases left in between. This CDR3 has 17 residues. CDR3 protein: CASSARSSAGSYNEQFF. In DNA, the CDR3 is TGCGCCAGCAGCGCCCGGAGCTCGGCCGGGTCCTACAATGAGCAGTTCTTC. Together with reference TRBV5-1 and TRBJ2-1, the CDR3 gives the full variable domain: KAGVTQTPRYLIKTRGQQVTLSCSPISGHRSVSWYQQTPGQGLQFLFEYFSETQRNKGNFPGRFSGRQFSNSRSEMNVSTLELGDSALYLCASSARSSAGSYNEQFFGPGTRLTVL.

The V gene is TRBV19, the J gene TRBJ2-3; D call uncertain. The V gene lost 7 bases and the J gene lost 1 base, with 15 bases spanning the gap. The germline CDR1 and CDR2 sequences are LNHDA and SQIVND (reference sequence). This CDR3 comprises 15 residues. CDR3 sequence reads: CASTHAVLGTDTQYF. CDR3 nucleotide sequence: TGTGCCAGTACCCACGCGGTCTTGGGCACAGATACGCAGTATTTT.

This clonotype has a count of ten or more. J is TRBJ1-1 and V is TRBV29-1, with 8 bases lining up with TRBD1. The CDR3 loop spans 13 amino acids. Germline V gives CDR1 SQVTM, CDR2 ANQGSEA. V lost 6 bases and J lost 5; bases outside the gene matches: 8. In DNA, the CDR3 is TGCAGCGTGAAGACAGGGGCCGAGACTGAAGCTTTCTTT. Translated: CSVKTGAETEAFF.

This clonotype has at least ten counts. The chain carries TRBV12-3 or TRBV12-4 and TRBJ1-6, with 11 positions matching TRBD1. The V gene end was trimmed by 6 bases and the J gene end by 9 bases; junction bases not matched to a gene: 7. The CDR3 covers 15 residues. The DNA of the CDR3 is TGTGCCAGCAGCAGCCGGACAGGGGGCGGTTCACCCCTCCACTTT. This encodes CASSSRTGGGSPLHF.

This clonotype appeared a few times. J is TRBJ2-5 and V is TRBV5-1, with 10 bases lining up with TRBD2. J gave up 1 base and V 4 bases, and 7 bases lay outside the gene matches. The CDR3 sequence is 16 residues long. Per the germline V gene, CDR1 is SGHRS and CDR2 is YFSETQ. CDR3 sequence reads: CASSMTLAGSQETQYF. In nucleotides, the CDR3 is TGCGCCAGCAGCATGACACTAGCGGGGAGCCAAGAGACCCAGTACTTC.

V usage is TRBV12-3 or TRBV12-4 and J usage is TRBJ2-3; D gene ambiguous. V lost 7 bases, J lost 4 bases, and 9 bases lay in between. This CDR3 comprises 12 residues. The chain's CDR3 is CASTREADTQYF. For the CDR3, the DNA is TGTGCCAGCACCCGAGAGGCAGATACGCAGTATTTT.

There are a few counts of this clonotype. CDR3 DNA sequence: TGTGCCAGCAGTGCGTCAGGGTACTCTGCGGAGCAGTACTTC. This translates into CASSASGYSAEQYF. This chain uses TRBV12-3 or TRBV12-4 with TRBJ2-7; possibly TRBD1 for D (5 bases). The CDR3 is 14 amino acids. With 5 bases removed from V and 7 bases from J, the gap between germline ends came to 18 bases.

This clonotype was detected only a few times. V usage is TRBV19 and J usage is TRBJ2-5, with TRBD2 matching over 7 bases. The CDR3 is 14 amino acids. Germline CDR1 and CDR2: LNHDA and SQIVND (reference sequence). V trimming: 5 bases; J trimming: 1 base; junction bases outside the gene matches: 4. The CDR3 here is CASSSIAGQETQYF. CDR3 in DNA: TGTGCCAGTAGTTCTATAGCGGGCCAAGAGACCCAGTACTTC. Full variable domain (missing parts from reference TRBV19 and TRBJ2-5): DGGITQSPKYLFRKEGQNVTLSCEQNLNHDAMYWYRQDPGQGLRLIYYSQIVNDFQKGDIAEGYSVSREKKESFPLTVTSAQKNPTAFYLCASSSIAGQETQYFGPGTRLLVL.

This clonotype was counted at least ten times. The chain recombines TRBV5-1 with TRBJ2-5, with 7 bases that match TRBD1. Trimming cost V 4 bases and J 4 bases; bases outside gene matches: 13. The CDR3 extends over 16 amino acids. Germline V gives CDR1 SGHRS, CDR2 YFSETQ. DNA of the CDR3: TGCGCCAGCAGCCGAGAATCCCCCTCAGGGGGAGAGACCCAGTACTTC. Its protein is CASSRESPSGGETQYF.

In its sample, this clonotype was seen a few times. CDR3 amino acids: CSASRDRGTDTQYF. CDR3 in DNA: TGCAGCGCTAGCCGGGACAGAGGCACAGATACGCAGTATTTT. V gene TRBV29-1 combines with J gene TRBJ2-3; 7 nucleotides agree with TRBD1. This CDR3 is 14 amino acids long. V was pared by 7 bases and J by 1 base, with 8 bases of the junction left unmatched. Looked up from germline, CDR1 is SQVTM and CDR2 is ANQGSEA.

This clonotype was detected a few times. The V gene is TRBV20-1, the J gene TRBJ1-2, with TRBD1 identical over 7 bases. The ends lost 0 bases at V and 3 bases at J; junction bases unmatched: 7. In germline, CDR1 is DFQATT, CDR2 SNEGSKA (reference sequence). The length of the CDR3 is 15 residues. CDR3 in amino acids: CSARDWTGRDYGYTF. The CDR3 DNA reads TGCAGTGCTAGAGATTGGACAGGAAGAGACTATGGCTACACCTTC.

Only a few counts were recorded for this clonotype. The CDR3 DNA sequence: TGCAGTGCCCATGAGGGACTAGCGGGCCCCCAATGGGGGTTCTTC. Translating gives CSAHEGLAGPQWGFF. V is TRBV20-1 and J is TRBJ2-1; 12 nucleotides agree with TRBD2. Germline lookup yields CDR1 DFQATT and CDR2 SNEGSKA (reference sequence). This CDR3 is built from 15 residues. V lost 6 bases and J lost 15; bases outside the gene matches: 18.

This clonotype was seen more than once but under ten times. The V and J genes are TRBV6-1 and TRBJ2-7; tentative D call: TRBD1 (6 bases). There are 16 residues in the CDR3. CDR1 and CDR2 from the germline V gene are MNHNS and SASEGT. Trimming left V 6 bases short and J 3 bases short, with 21 bases between. This chain's CDR3 is CASRQTKNRVVYEQYF. The CDR3 bases are TGTGCCAGCAGGCAGACCAAGAACAGGGTTGTCTACGAGCAGTACTTC.